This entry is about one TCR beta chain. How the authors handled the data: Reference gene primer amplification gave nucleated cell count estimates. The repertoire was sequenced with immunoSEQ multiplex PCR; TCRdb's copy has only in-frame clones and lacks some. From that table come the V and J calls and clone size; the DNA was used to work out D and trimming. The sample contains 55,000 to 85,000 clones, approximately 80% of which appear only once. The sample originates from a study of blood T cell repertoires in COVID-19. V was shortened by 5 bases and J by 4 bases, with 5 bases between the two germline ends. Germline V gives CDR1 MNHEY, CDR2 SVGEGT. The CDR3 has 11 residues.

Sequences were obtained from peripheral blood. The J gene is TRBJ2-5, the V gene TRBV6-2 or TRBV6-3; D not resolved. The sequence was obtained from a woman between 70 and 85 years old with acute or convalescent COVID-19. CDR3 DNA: TGTGCCAGCAGTCCCAGAGAGACCCAGTACTTC. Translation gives CASSPRETQYF.